The 9 T cell receptor beta chains reported below all come from one sample, sequenced in a study of T cells in Graves' hyperthyroidism and ophthalmopathy. Using RNA transcripts as the source, TCR beta CDR3 regions were amplified. Using the HTBI primer set, a first-round RT-PCR was run on the TCR CDR3. TCRdb independently ran MiXCR on the multiplex PCR reads; one entry per CDR3 protein. The sample holds 500,000 to 600,000 distinct CDR3 sequences, about 45% seen once. The sample was peripheral blood or thyroid tissue (not recorded which). The receptors stem from an adult woman with Graves' disease, either hyperthyroidism or ophthalmopathy (not recorded which).

Many counts were recorded for this clonotype. The V and J genes are TRBV5-8 and TRBJ2-7; 13 nucleotides align to TRBD2. V lost 2 bases to trimming and J lost 6 bases; unmatched junction nucleotides: 5. The CDR3 consists of 15 residues. Germline-derived CDR1 and CDR2 are SGHTS and YDEGEE. The CDR3 nucleotides are TGTGCCAGCAGCTTTGGACTAGCGGGAGTATCCGAGCAGTACTTC. Translated: CASSFGLAGVSEQYF.

In this sample, this clonotype turned up a few times. This sequence joins TRBV10-3 and TRBJ1-1; perhaps TRBD1 as D (6 bases). Trimming left V 3 bases short and J 3 bases short, with 11 bases between. The CDR3 covers 14 residues. CDR1 ENHRY and CDR2 SYGVKD come from the germline V gene. CDR3 residues: CAISEAGADTEAFF. Here the CDR3 DNA reads TGTGCCATCAGTGAAGCAGGGGCGGACACTGAAGCTTTCTTT.

The rearrangement uses TRBV5-6 and TRBJ2-2, with TRBD1 identical over 8 bases. With V trimmed by 4 bases and J by 8 bases, 4 bases remained unmatched. The CDR3 length is 13 residues. The V gene's germline CDR1 is SGHDT and CDR2 YYEEEE. The CDR3 region has the DNA TGTGCCAGCAGCCCCGGGGACAGGGGGGAGCTGTTTTTT. This gives the protein CASSPGDRGELFF.

This clonotype was seen only a few times. The V call is TRBV4-1, the J call TRBJ2-2; 7 nucleotides match TRBD2. With V trimmed by 0 bases and J by 4 bases, 8 bases remained unmatched. Germline loops: CDR1 MGHRA, CDR2 YSYEKL. This CDR3 region has 17 residues. CDR3 DNA sequence: TGCGCCAGCAGCCAAGATCGGGCGGGAGCGGCCACCGGGGAGCTGTTTTTT. Its translation is CASSQDRAGAATGELFF.

This clonotype showed up just a few times. This may come from a read error, since a much larger clone is one base off. The chain links TRBV7-3 to TRBJ2-3, with 7 bases matching TRBD2. CDR3 length: 14 residues. Trimming removed 2 bases from V and 1 base from J; junction bases left unmatched: 0. Per germline, CDR1 SGHTA and CDR2 FQGTGA. Written as DNA, the CDR3 is TGTGCCAGCAGCTTAGCGGGAGGCACAGATACGCAGTATTTT. Translated, it gives CASSLAGGTDTQYF.

The gene calls are TRBV29-1 and TRBJ1-5, with a tentative D call TRBD1 (6 bases). The CDR3 loop spans 11 amino acids. Between the trimmed V and J ends, which lost 7 bases and 5 bases, there was a span of 9 bases. CDR1 and CDR2 from the germline V gene are SQVTM and ANQGSEA. The CDR3 loop is CSADSYQPQHF. The DNA of the CDR3 is TGCAGCGCGGACAGTTATCAGCCCCAGCATTTT.

The V call is TRBV7-2, the J call TRBJ2-2; 9 bases fit TRBD1. The length of the CDR3 is 17 residues. V trimming: 5 bases; J trimming: 0 bases; junction bases outside the gene matches: 7. The germline gives CDR1 SGHTA, CDR2 FQGNSA. The CDR3 sequence is CASSRRTGAANTGELFF. CDR3 nucleotide sequence: TGTGCCAGCAGCCGTAGGACAGGGGCCGCGAACACCGGGGAGCTGTTTTTT.

This chain uses TRBV7-9 with TRBJ1-2; D unclear. V lost 2 bases and J 2 bases, leaving 12 bases between the germline ends. The CDR3 contains 15 residues. In germline, CDR1 is SEHNR, CDR2 FQNEAQ (reference sequence). The CDR3 reads CASSLIPGSNYGYTF. CDR3 bases: TGTGCCAGCAGCTTAATTCCCGGGTCGAACTATGGCTACACCTTC.

In this sample, this clonotype turned up many times. J is TRBJ1-5 and V is TRBV12-3 or TRBV12-4, with D uncertain. Trimming stripped 6 bases from V and 4 bases from J, with 13 bases between. This CDR3 is 14 amino acids long. Written as DNA, the CDR3 is TGTGCCAGCAGCCTTCAGGTAGAGAATCAGCCCCAGCATTTT. Its protein product is CASSLQVENQPQHF.